These 27 T cell receptor beta chains came from one sample sequenced in a study of T cells in Graves' hyperthyroidism and ophthalmopathy. RNA transcripts gave rise to amplified TCR beta CDR3 regions. HTBI primers were the set used in a first-round RT-PCR of the TCR CDR3. TCRdb called the multiplex PCR reads again in MiXCR, with one record for every CDR3 protein. The profile shows about 510,000 distinct CDR3 sequences, approximately 48% of them singletons. Sequencing was performed on peripheral blood or thyroid tissue (not recorded which). The receptors were gathered from an adult woman with Graves' disease, either hyperthyroidism or ophthalmopathy (not recorded which).

In this sample, this clonotype turned up many times. The CDR3 DNA sequence: TGTGCCAGCAGCTTCTGGGCGGGATCGGTCCGCGGGGAGCTGTTTTTT. This sequence encodes CASSFWAGSVRGELFF. The rearrangement joins TRBV7-2 to TRBJ2-2; D possibly corresponds to TRBD2 (6 bases). V shed 3 bases and J shed 7 bases, with 18 bases lying between them. Germline V gene lookup returns CDR1 SGHTA and CDR2 FQGNSA. CDR3 size: 16 residues.

The chain couples TRBV7-2 to TRBJ2-7; D possibly corresponds to TRBD2 (6 bases). CDR1 SGHTA and CDR2 FQGNSA come from the germline V gene. The CDR3 is 13 amino acids. V was shortened by 5 bases and J by 2 bases, with 10 bases between the two germline ends. CDR3 protein: CASSIGSPYEQYF. The CDR3 DNA is TGTGCCAGCAGCATCGGGAGTCCCTACGAGCAGTACTTC. The variable domain in full, with the rest retrieved from reference TRBV7-2 and TRBJ2-7, is GAGVSQSPSNKVTEKGKDVELRCDPISGHTALYWYRQSLGQGLEFLIYFQGNSAPDKSGLPSDRFSAERTGGSVSTLTIQRTQQEDSAVYLCASSIGSPYEQYFGPGTRLTVT.

V gene TRBV29-1 combines with J gene TRBJ2-5; TRBD2 agrees at 7 bases. Trimming took 2 bases from V and 5 from J; bases not matched to a gene: 23. CDR1 is SQVTM, CDR2 ANQGSEA, per germline. The length of the CDR3 is 19 residues. The CDR3 sequence is CSVERTNPLAATTKETQYF. The DNA for the CDR3 is TGCAGCGTTGAACGAACGAATCCCCTAGCGGCCACTACTAAGGAGACCCAGTACTTC.

Concerning this clonotype itself: Given a much more abundant clone one base away, this may be a read error. The V call is TRBV12-3 or TRBV12-4, the J call TRBJ2-5; TRBD1 aligns across 7 bases. J gave up 5 bases and V 4 bases, and 7 bases lay outside the gene matches. CDR3 length: 14 amino acids. CDR3 nucleotides: TGTGCCAGCAGTTCACCCGGACAGGAGGAGACCCAGTACTTC. Translating gives CASSSPGQEETQYF.

The J gene is TRBJ1-5, the V gene TRBV7-9; D is undetermined. V was shortened by 2 bases and J by 5 bases, with 10 bases between the two germline ends. The CDR3 covers 14 residues. Germline V gene data show CDR1 as SEHNR and CDR2 as FQNEAQ (reference sequence). The CDR3 is CASSLLVGDQPQHF. The DNA for the CDR3 is TGTGCCAGCAGCTTACTCGTTGGTGATCAGCCCCAGCATTTT.

Concerning this clonotype itself: The CDR3 end shows no conserved phenylalanine or tryptophan, and so a read error is likely. It is unclear where the CDR3 begins or ends on the DNA, so no DNA is shown, and the CDR3 is as TCRdb lists it. The chain has TRBV7-9 and TRBJ2-7; the table's D gene call, TRBD2, was not cross checked with the DNA. The CDR3 length is 12 residues, termini included. The germline V gene has CDR1 SEHNR and CDR2 FQNEAQ (reference sequence). CDR3 in amino acids: CASSPPSGAQWL.

This chain uses TRBV9 with TRBJ2-2; TRBD2 agrees at 8 bases. Germline V gene data show CDR1 as SGDLS and CDR2 as YYNGEE. This CDR3 contains 16 residues. The V gene end was trimmed by 0 bases and the J gene end by 4 bases; junction bases not matched to a gene: 5. CDR3 coding DNA: TGTGCCAGCAGCGTAGACCATAGCGGGATCACCGGGGAGCTGTTTTTT. It is translated as CASSVDHSGITGELFF.

The chain carries TRBV11-3 and TRBJ2-5, with TRBD2 matching over 10 bases. Germline assignment: CDR1 SGHNT and CDR2 YENEEA. The CDR3 extends over 16 amino acids. The junction had 10 bases not matched to a gene; V was cut back by 4 bases and J by 5 bases. The CDR3 DNA follows: TGTGCCAGCAGCTCCCGGCTAGCGGGAGCCCAGGAGACCCAGTACTTC. As protein: CASSSRLAGAQETQYF.

CDR3 bases: TGTGCCACCAGCCCTCGGGACACTTCCGGGGGCGATGGCTACACCTTC. This gives the protein CATSPRDTSGGDGYTF. J is TRBJ1-2 and V is TRBV15; D perhaps matches TRBD1 (6 bases). The CDR3 is made up of 16 amino acids. V shed 5 bases and J shed 6 bases, with 22 bases lying between them. CDR1 is LNHNV, CDR2 YYDKDF, per germline (reference sequence).

This clonotype showed up just a few times. This rearrangement joins TRBV10-2 to TRBJ1-2, with D possibly matching TRBD1 (6 bases). The V gene lost 0 bases and the J gene lost 8 bases, with 10 bases spanning the gap. The CDR3 covers 13 residues. Germline V gives CDR1 WSHSY, CDR2 SAAADI. DNA of the CDR3: TGCGCCAGCAGTGAGTCGTCAGGACAGGGCTACACCTTC. This gives the protein CASSESSGQGYTF.

This chain joins TRBV19 and TRBJ1-5, with D tentatively TRBD1 (5 bases). V gave up 2 bases and J gave up 3 bases, with 29 bases separating them. CDR3 length equals 21 residues. Germline loops: CDR1 LNHDA, CDR2 SQIVND (reference sequence). The DNA of the CDR3 is TGTGCCAGTAGTATATCTACCAGTGCTAGAGATTACGGGGGGAACAATCAGCCCCAGCATTTT. This sequence encodes CASSISTSARDYGGNNQPQHF.

On this clonotype itself: A much larger clone sits a single nucleotide away, making a read error possible. Here the CDR3 omits its conserved ending phenylalanine or tryptophan, so a read error is the likely source. The genes are TRBV5-4 and TRBJ1-5; 7 positions match TRBD1. This CDR3 contains 15 residues. V was clipped by 3 bases and J by 7 bases; unmatched bases: 10. Germline lookup yields CDR1 SGHNT and CDR2 YYREEE (reference sequence). The CDR3 DNA reads as TGTGCCAGCAGCTCAGGGGGGGGGCTGAGCCAGCCCCAGCATCTT. Residues: CASSSGGGLSQPQHL.

This chain uses TRBV24-1 with TRBJ1-2; D remains unclear. CDR3 size: 13 residues. Germline CDR1 reads KGHDR; CDR2 reads SFDVKD. Between the trimmed V and J ends, which lost 3 bases and 12 bases, there was a span of 16 bases. CDR3 in DNA: TGTGCCACCAGTGATCTGAGGACTGCTGGAAACACCTTC. This sequence encodes CATSDLRTAGNTF.

The chain employs TRBV6-5 and TRBJ2-5; D uncertain. Deletions cut 0 bases from V and 2 bases from J, with 7 bases between. Germline values: CDR1 MNHEY, CDR2 SVGAGI. The CDR3 sequence is 14 residues long. This CDR3 reads CASSYSWQQETQYF. CDR3 DNA: TGTGCCAGCAGTTACTCTTGGCAGCAAGAGACCCAGTACTTC.

The chain joins TRBV15 to TRBJ1-4; TRBD1 aligns across 8 bases. Unmatched junction bases numbered 12, after V lost 2 bases and J lost 4 bases. The CDR3 runs to 18 residues. Germline V gene data show CDR1 as LNHNV and CDR2 as YYDKDF (reference sequence). CDR3 coding DNA: TGTGCCACCAGCAGAACTTACCCCGGGACAGGAAGTAATGAAAAACTGTTTTTT. It codes for CATSRTYPGTGSNEKLFF.

This clonotype was detected only a few times. The chain links TRBV25-1 to TRBJ1-5, with 8 bases fitting TRBD1. CDR1 and CDR2 from the germline V gene are MGHDK and SYGVNS. The CDR3 runs to 15 residues. The junction had 8 bases not matched to a gene; V was cut back by 4 bases and J by 6 bases. For the CDR3, the DNA is TGTGCCAGCAGTGCCCGGACAGGGCTGGGTCAGCCCCAGCATTTT. It translates to CASSARTGLGQPQHF.

This clonotype was recorded only once. The rearrangement uses TRBV7-9 and TRBJ1-3; no clear D. The CDR3 runs 15 residues. The germline V gene encodes CDR1 SEHNR and CDR2 FQNEAQ (reference sequence). V lost 4 bases and J 0 bases, leaving 10 bases between the germline ends. Here the CDR3 DNA reads TGTGCCAGCAGCTCGGATATGGGCTCTGGAAACACCATATATTTT. Its protein product is CASSSDMGSGNTIYF.

The CDR3 DNA sequence: TGTGCCATCAGTGAGGGGACAGGGCAGAGGGAGCAGTACTTC. Translating it yields CAISEGTGQREQYF. The rearrangement joins TRBV10-3 to TRBJ2-7; 9 nucleotides match TRBD1. This CDR3 region has 14 residues. With V trimmed by 2 bases and J by 7 bases, 6 bases remained unmatched. Germline assignment: CDR1 ENHRY and CDR2 SYGVKD.

This clonotype appeared a single time. The chain is built from TRBV7-9 and TRBJ2-5; 8 positions match TRBD2. The CDR3 is 14 residues long. With 5 bases clipped from V and 2 bases from J, the junction kept 4 bases outside the gene matches. Germline assignment: CDR1 SEHNR and CDR2 FQNEAQ (reference sequence). The CDR3 protein is CASSKGLVQETQYF. The CDR3 region has the DNA TGTGCCAGCAGCAAGGGACTAGTACAAGAGACCCAGTACTTC.

The chain links TRBV7-9 to TRBJ2-7, with D uncertain. V shed 6 bases and J shed 2 bases, with 8 bases lying between them. The CDR3 is made up of 12 amino acids. In germline, CDR1 is SEHNR, CDR2 FQNEAQ (reference sequence). The CDR3 is CASRKGPYEQYF. The CDR3 coding sequence is TGTGCCAGCAGGAAAGGACCCTACGAGCAGTACTTC.

The chain couples TRBV15 to TRBJ1-5; 8 positions agree with TRBD1. Germline-derived CDR1 and CDR2 are LNHNV and YYDKDF (reference sequence). The CDR3 consists of 14 residues. The V and J ends lost 6 bases and 2 bases, in that order; junction bases with no gene match: 3. CDR3 residues: CATRETGGNQPQHF. In DNA form, the CDR3 reads TGTGCCACCAGGGAGACAGGGGGCAATCAGCCCCAGCATTTT.

V gene TRBV10-3 combines with J gene TRBJ1-1; D might be TRBD1 (6 bases). The CDR3 consists of 13 residues. V gave up 8 bases and J gave up 6 bases, with 16 bases separating them. Germline loops: CDR1 ENHRY, CDR2 SYGVKD. CDR3 sequence (DNA): TGTGCCATCCGCGGCACTGGGGGCCCTGAAGCTTTCTTT. This gives the protein CAIRGTGGPEAFF.

This clonotype was seen at least ten times. V gene TRBV20-1 combines with J gene TRBJ2-7, with 10 bases that match TRBD2. Germline V lookup: CDR1 DFQATT, CDR2 SNEGSKA (reference sequence). The CDR3 is 14 amino acids. V lost 0 bases and J lost 3; bases outside the gene matches: 2. Here the CDR3 reads CSAREASGSYEQYF. For the CDR3, the DNA is TGCAGTGCTAGAGAGGCTAGCGGGAGCTACGAGCAGTACTTC.

Note on this clonotype: In this CDR3 the conserved last residue, phenylalanine or tryptophan, is missing, so a read error is likely. No DNA is shown, since the ends of the CDR3 on it are uncertain; the CDR3 is the one TCRdb lists. This chain connects TRBV7-8 to TRBJ2-2. CDR1 and CDR2 (germline): SGHVS, FQNEAQ. The length of the CDR3 is 8 amino acids, counting both ends. CDR3: CASSLGFL.

This chain joins TRBV29-1 and TRBJ2-7; TRBD1 is a possible D gene (6 bases). The V gene's germline CDR1 is SQVTM and CDR2 ANQGSEA. There are 13 residues in the CDR3. Trimming left V 4 bases short and J 4 bases short, with 14 bases between. CDR3: CSVGRRTVYEQYF. CDR3 bases: TGCAGCGTTGGACGGAGGACAGTGTACGAGCAGTACTTC.

The chain employs TRBV7-8 and TRBJ1-4, with D perhaps matching TRBD1 (5 bases). CDR1 and CDR2 from the germline V gene are SGHVS and FQNEAQ. The CDR3 sequence is 14 residues long. Trimming removed 2 bases from V and 8 bases from J, with 12 bases in between. As DNA, the CDR3 is TGTGCCAGCAGCTTAAGAACAGGTGGAGAAAAACTGTTTTTT. It encodes CASSLRTGGEKLFF.

In its sample, this clonotype was seen a few times. The chain recombines TRBV7-2 with TRBJ1-1; perhaps TRBD1 as D (6 bases). Trimming pared 5 bases from V and 4 bases from J, leaving 14 bases between. Germline lookup yields CDR1 SGHTA and CDR2 FQGNSA. The CDR3 has 14 residues. CDR3 in amino acids: CASSPHRQATEAFF. The CDR3 nucleotides are TGTGCCAGCAGCCCGCATCGACAGGCCACTGAAGCTTTCTTT.